A single sample is the source of the 22 T cell receptor beta chains below, sequenced in a study of T cell responses to AZD1222 COVID-19 vaccine. Repertoires were generated with immunoSEQ multiplex PCR, while TCRdb's copy carries only in-frame clones and drops some. The table includes 110,000 or so clones, 80% to 95% detected once. The sequences come from peripheral blood, collected 28 days after the second dose of the MenACWY control vaccine. The receptors stem from an adult who received the MenACWY meningococcal vaccine as a control.

This chain uses TRBV6-5 with TRBJ1-4; 7 bases map to TRBD1. Unmatched junction bases numbered 6, after V lost 4 bases and J lost 4 bases. Germline values: CDR1 MNHEY, CDR2 SVGAGI. This CDR3 comprises 15 residues. CDR3 sequence: CASSFAGTDNEKLFF. The CDR3 region has the DNA TGTGCCAGCAGTTTCGCCGGGACAGATAATGAAAAACTGTTTTTT.

V is TRBV4-3 and J is TRBJ2-5; perhaps TRBD1 as D (6 bases). V was trimmed by 11 bases and J by 4 bases, leaving 20 bases between them. CDR3 length: 14 amino acids. Per the germline V gene, CDR1 is LGHNA and CDR2 is YSLEER. The CDR3 sequence is CAPRHDRSGETQYF. CDR3 bases: TGCGCCCCCCGCCACGACAGGTCCGGAGAGACCCAGTACTTC.

The rearrangement uses TRBV9 and TRBJ2-3, with 13 bases matching TRBD2. The ends lost 0 bases at V and 6 bases at J; junction bases unmatched: 13. The CDR3 runs 19 residues. Germline CDR1 reads SGDLS; CDR2 reads YYNGEE. CDR3 amino acids: CASSVGNSLTSGRADTQYF. CDR3 DNA sequence: TGTGCCAGCAGCGTAGGCAACTCCCTCACTAGCGGGAGGGCGGATACGCAGTATTTT.

This clone was detected once. The V and J genes are TRBV6-1 and TRBJ2-6; D remains ambiguous. The V gene's germline CDR1 is MNHNS and CDR2 SASEGT. V lost 3 bases and J lost 5, with 11 bases in between. This CDR3 spans 15 amino acids. CDR3 in amino acids: CASSEGSSWANVLTF. CDR3 DNA sequence: TGTGCCAGCAGTGAGGGGTCGTCTTGGGCCAACGTCCTGACTTTC.

V and J are TRBV7-9 and TRBJ1-1; 7 positions match TRBD1. The length of the CDR3 is 15 residues. Per germline, CDR1 SEHNR and CDR2 FQNEAQ (reference sequence). V trimming: 4 bases; J trimming: 0 bases; junction bases outside the gene matches: 5. The CDR3 DNA reads as TGTGCCAGCAGCTCCGTGGGACAGCTGAACACTGAAGCTTTCTTT. It specifies CASSSVGQLNTEAFF.

The chain links TRBV5-5 to TRBJ2-7, with TRBD1 matching 9 bases. The germline V gene encodes CDR1 SGHKS and CDR2 YYEKEE (reference sequence). The CDR3 covers 15 residues. V shed 0 bases and J 0 bases; nucleotides not matched to a gene: 1. Here the CDR3 DNA reads TGTGCCAGCAGCTTGGCGACAGGGGGCTCCTACGAGCAGTACTTC. Protein sequence: CASSLATGGSYEQYF.

CDR3 amino acids: CASSWEGLMLAKNIQYF. The CDR3 DNA sequence: TGCGCCAGCAGCTGGGAAGGACTGATGCTAGCCAAAAACATTCAGTACTTC. The rearrangement joins TRBV5-1 to TRBJ2-4; possible D gene TRBD2, 5 bases. Germline V gene lookup returns CDR1 SGHRS and CDR2 YFSETQ. CDR3 length: 17 amino acids. Trimming took 3 bases from V and 0 from J, leaving 16 bases between them. Using reference TRBV5-1 and TRBJ2-4 for the parts outside the CDR3, the full variable domain is KAGVTQTPRYLIKTRGQQVTLSCSPISGHRSVSWYQQTPGQGLQFLFEYFSETQRNKGNFPGRFSGRQFSNSRSEMNVSTLELGDSALYLCASSWEGLMLAKNIQYFGAGTRLSVL.

The CDR3 sequence is CASSPWEGSYEQYF. The DNA for the CDR3 is TGCGCCAGCAGCCCTTGGGAGGGGTCCTACGAGCAGTACTTC. V usage is TRBV10-1 and J usage is TRBJ2-7; 7 nucleotides align to TRBD2. V lost 6 bases to trimming and J lost 1 base; unmatched junction nucleotides: 6. Germline CDR1 reads WNHNN; CDR2 reads SYGVQD (reference sequence). This CDR3 comprises 14 residues.

V and J are TRBV14 and TRBJ2-3; 8 bases are a match to TRBD1. Germline CDR1 and CDR2: SGHDN and FVKESK. Trimming cost V 4 bases and J 6 bases; bases outside gene matches: 21. CDR3 length equals 19 residues. The CDR3 spells CASSPGGFRAEGHQDTQYF. Here the CDR3 DNA reads TGTGCCAGCAGCCCAGGGGGCTTCCGGGCGGAAGGACATCAGGATACGCAGTATTTT.

The CDR3 DNA follows: TGTGCCAGCAGCGTATCGCCGGAAGGGGCAAAATCGGTCGGCTCCTATAATTCACCCCTCCACTTT. Its protein is CASSVSPEGAKSVGSYNSPLHF. The V call is TRBV3-1 (or the pseudogene TRBV3-2), the J call TRBJ1-6, with a possible D match to TRBD1 (5 bases). Germline V lookup: CDR1 LGHDT, CDR2 YNNKEL (reference sequence). The CDR3 sequence is 22 residues long. V lost 5 bases and J 0 bases, leaving 29 bases between the germline ends.

This rearrangement joins TRBV7-9 to TRBJ1-1; tentative D call: TRBD1 (6 bases). CDR3 size: 14 residues. Germline-derived CDR1 and CDR2 are SEHNR and FQNEAQ (reference sequence). With 5 bases removed from V and 7 bases from J, the gap between germline ends came to 17 bases. As DNA, the CDR3 is TGTGCCAGCAGCGCGAGACAGGCCGCCTTTGAAGCTTTCTTT. Residues: CASSARQAAFEAFF.

The table lists this clone with a count of one. CDR3 residues: CASSSGTSGSKAQYF. The CDR3 DNA follows: TGTGCCAGCAGTTCCGGGACTAGCGGGAGTAAGGCGCAGTATTTT. This rearrangement joins TRBV28 to TRBJ2-3; 14 bases fit TRBD2. The CDR3 loop spans 15 amino acids. The germline gives CDR1 MDHEN, CDR2 SYDVKM. The V and J ends lost 4 bases and 10 bases, in that order; junction bases with no gene match: 7.

This chain links TRBV30 with TRBJ1-1, with D possibly being TRBD1 (5 bases). CDR1 and CDR2 from the germline V gene are GTSNPN and SVGIG (reference sequence). V was shortened by 1 base and J by 3 bases, with 9 bases between the two germline ends. The CDR3 sequence is 13 residues long. CDR3 bases: TGTGCCTGGAGTGACGGCAGGGACACTGAAGCTTTCTTT. Its protein is CAWSDGRDTEAFF.

This clone was seen a handful of times. The chain uses TRBV2 and TRBJ2-1; D unresolved. From germline, CDR1 is SNHLY and CDR2 FYNNEI. This CDR3 has 13 residues. V lost 7 bases, J lost 5 bases, and 12 bases lay in between. Written as DNA, the CDR3 is TGTGCCAGCACGAAGGAGAGTCACAATGAGCAGTTCTTC. This translates into CASTKESHNEQFF. The variable domain in full, with the rest retrieved from reference TRBV2 and TRBJ2-1, is EPEVTQTPSHQVTQMGQEVILRCVPISNHLYFYWYRQILGQKVEFLVSFYNNEISEKSEIFDDQFSVERPDGSNFTLKIRSTKLEDSAMYFCASTKESHNEQFFGPGTRLTVL.

The chain links TRBV6-1 to TRBJ1-2, with unresolved D. The CDR3 spans 14 residues. Germline CDR1 and CDR2: MNHNS and SASEGT. The V gene lost 3 bases and the J gene lost 5 bases, with 13 bases spanning the gap. The CDR3 loop is CASSDGGPWYGYTF. For the CDR3, the DNA is TGTGCCAGCAGTGACGGCGGACCCTGGTATGGCTACACCTTC.

V is TRBV28 and J is TRBJ2-7; D call uncertain. The CDR3 loop spans 14 amino acids. The V gene lost 2 bases and the J gene lost 1 base, with 9 bases spanning the gap. Germline V gene data show CDR1 as MDHEN and CDR2 as SYDVKM. This CDR3 is CASSLVRPSYEQYF. The CDR3 DNA reads as TGTGCCAGCAGTTTAGTCAGGCCTTCCTACGAGCAGTACTTC.

This chain links TRBV27 with TRBJ2-5; TRBD2 matches at 8 bases. Looked up from germline, CDR1 is MNHEY and CDR2 is SMNVEV (reference sequence). The CDR3 runs to 15 residues. Germline trimming cut 3 bases from V and 5 bases from J; bases unmatched to any gene: 8. CDR3 protein: CASSFFGGAVETQYF. The CDR3 DNA is TGTGCCAGCAGTTTTTTCGGGGGGGCGGTGGAGACCCAGTACTTC.

The chain has TRBV19 and TRBJ2-2, with 8 positions matching TRBD1. The CDR3 is made up of 16 amino acids. The trim removed 3 bases at V and 7 bases at J, leaving 10 bases unmatched. CDR1 and CDR2 (germline): LNHDA, SQIVND (reference sequence). As DNA, the CDR3 is TGTGCCAGTAGTATCTCCCGGGCAGGGGGCCACGGGGAGCTGTTTTTT. It translates to CASSISRAGGHGELFF.

The chain links TRBV6-6 to TRBJ2-3; 10 nucleotides match TRBD1. Germline lookup yields CDR1 MNHNY and CDR2 SVGAGI (reference sequence). V lost 6 bases, J lost 6 bases, and 9 bases stayed unmatched. The CDR3 sequence is 15 residues long. The CDR3 spells CASRMSGQGVDTQYF. The CDR3 DNA reads TGTGCCAGCAGAATGAGCGGACAGGGGGTTGATACGCAGTATTTT.

The gene calls are TRBV7-2 and TRBJ1-4; D unresolved. CDR1 SGHTA and CDR2 FQGNSA come from the germline V gene. With 2 bases removed from V and 8 bases from J, the gap between germline ends came to 18 bases. This CDR3 contains 16 residues. The CDR3 reads CASSLSAAPGREKLFF. The CDR3 nucleotides read TGTGCCAGCAGCTTATCGGCAGCCCCGGGCAGGGAAAAACTGTTTTTT.

The rearrangement uses TRBV24-1 and TRBJ1-2, with no clear D. Deletions cut 0 bases from V and 10 bases from J, with 8 bases between. Germline-derived CDR1 and CDR2 are KGHDR and SFDVKD. This CDR3 contains 12 residues. For the CDR3, the DNA is TGTGCCACCAGTGATTTGCATGGGGACTACACCTTC. This codes for CATSDLHGDYTF.

V and J are TRBV19 and TRBJ2-5; 12 bases fit TRBD2. This CDR3 contains 17 residues. The germline CDR1 and CDR2 sequences are LNHDA and SQIVND (reference sequence). V trimming: 5 bases; J trimming: 0 bases; junction bases outside the gene matches: 7. CDR3: CASSPRLAGANQETQYF. CDR3 nucleotides: TGTGCCAGTAGTCCCCGACTAGCGGGGGCCAACCAAGAGACCCAGTACTTC.